Listed below are T cell receptor beta chains from one sample, sequenced in a study of blood T cell repertoires in COVID-19. This table comes from immunoSEQ multiplex PCR, and its TCRdb copy is limited to in-frame clones, with some not included. This table holds 470,000 or so clones, around 90% found once. The sequencing sample was made of PBMCs or T cells enriched from blood (not recorded which). These receptors came from a woman aged 18-29 years with acute COVID-19. Each CDR3 is given with its conserved first and last residue. The D gene is left open where the match is weak.

j_call v_call d_call cdr3_aa cdr3_nt
TRBJ1-6 TRBV6-5 - CASSYESSYNSPLHF TGTGCCAGCAGTTACGAGAGCTCCTATAATTCACCCCTCCACTTT
TRBJ1-2 TRBV2 - CASTGVNYGYTF TGTGCCAGCACAGGGGTTAACTATGGCTACACCTTC
TRBJ2-2 TRBV7-9 - CASSPGTTNTGELFF TGTGCCAGCAGCCCCGGGACAACGAACACCGGGGAGCTGTTTTTT
TRBJ2-7 TRBV13 - CASSLGEAAGIHEQYF TGTGCCAGCAGCTTAGGAGAGGCGGCAGGGATACACGAGCAGTACTTC
TRBJ2-3 TRBV4-2 TRBD2 CASSPGLVETDTQYF TGTGCCAGCAGCCCCGGACTAGTAGAGACAGATACGCAGTATTTT
TRBJ2-5 TRBV12-3/TRBV12-4 - CASRGAEETQYF TGTGCCAGTCGGGGAGCGGAAGAGACCCAGTACTTC
TRBJ1-1 TRBV10-3 - CAISGTRGGVNTEAFF TGTGCCATCAGTGGGACACGGGGGGGCGTGAACACTGAAGCTTTCTTT
TRBJ1-1 TRBV6-6 - CASSGGSLNTEAFF TGTGCCAGCAGTGGGGGGAGCTTGAACACTGAAGCTTTCTTT
TRBJ1-5 TRBV7-9 - CASSGTSGGAGQPQHF TGTGCCAGCAGCGGAACTTCGGGAGGAGCTGGTCAGCCCCAGCATTTT
TRBJ2-1 TRBV21-1 - CASSTDEALNEQFF TGTGCCAGCAGCACTGACGAGGCCCTTAATGAGCAGTTCTTC